The 20 T cell receptor beta chains given below trace back to one sample, sequenced in a study of control samples from healthy donors and cancer patients. The repertoire was sequenced with immunoSEQ multiplex PCR; TCRdb's copy has only in-frame clones and lacks some. The table lists around 80,000 clones, just under 90% of them singletons. The sequenced sample consisted of blood. These receptors were taken from a man over 45 in good health.

V and J are TRBV12-3 or TRBV12-4 and TRBJ2-7; TRBD1 aligns across 7 bases. This CDR3 comprises 13 residues. Trimming removed 4 bases from V and 4 bases from J; junction bases left unmatched: 4. The CDR3 region is CASSSGQIYEQYF. The CDR3 nucleotides read TGTGCCAGCAGTTCGGGACAGATTTACGAGCAGTACTTC.

This clone was counted only a few times. The chain links TRBV19 to TRBJ1-1; no firm D call. Germline CDR1 is LNHDA and CDR2 is SQIVND (reference sequence). Trimming cost V 6 bases and J 11 bases, with 19 bases left between them. This CDR3 has 13 residues. The CDR3 is CASSFGGIGEAFF. The DNA of the CDR3 is TGTGCCAGTAGCTTCGGCGGTATTGGCGAGGCTTTCTTT.

The chain couples TRBV3-1 (or the pseudogene TRBV3-2) to TRBJ2-3; 14 bases agree with TRBD2. This CDR3 has 16 amino acids. Unmatched junction bases numbered 1, after V lost 5 bases and J lost 0 bases. Germline V gives CDR1 LGHDT, CDR2 YNNKEL (reference sequence). CDR3 DNA sequence: TGTGCCAGCAGCTGGACTAGCGGGGGGAGCACAGATACGCAGTATTTT. This gives the protein CASSWTSGGSTDTQYF.

This clone was observed a single time. This chain joins TRBV5-6 and TRBJ2-5; 8 bases are shared with TRBD1. V was clipped by 4 bases and J by 5 bases; unmatched bases: 7. The CDR3 sequence is 14 residues long. Germline V gene lookup returns CDR1 SGHDT and CDR2 YYEEEE. CDR3 bases: TGTGCCAGCAGCACCCCGACAGGGGCGGAGACCCAGTACTTC. Translating it yields CASSTPTGAETQYF.

The CDR3 DNA follows: TGTGCCACCAAGGAGGGGTCCATTCAGGCCTATGGCTACACCTTC. Translated: CATKEGSIQAYGYTF. The chain employs TRBV24-1 and TRBJ1-2; D might be TRBD1 (5 bases). CDR1 is KGHDR and CDR2 is SFDVKD in the germline V gene. V was trimmed by 8 bases and J by 4 bases, leaving 19 bases between them. The CDR3 covers 15 residues.

The J gene is TRBJ2-5, the V gene TRBV3-1 (or the pseudogene TRBV3-2), with 9 bases lining up with TRBD2. V was clipped by 5 bases and J by 5 bases; unmatched bases: 12. CDR3 length: 16 residues. CDR1 and CDR2 (germline): LGHDT, YNNKEL (reference sequence). The DNA for the CDR3 is TGTGCCAGCAGCGCGGCCAGCGGGGGGCCGGTGGAGACCCAGTACTTC. Protein: CASSAASGGPVETQYF.

The V and J genes are TRBV19 and TRBJ1-4; no definite D call. Trimming took off 3 bases at V and 4 bases at J, with 9 bases between the two ends. The CDR3 totals 14 residues. The germline gives CDR1 LNHDA, CDR2 SQIVND (reference sequence). The CDR3 coding sequence is TGTGCCAGTAGTATTCAAGTCGGTAATGAAAAACTGTTTTTT. Translated, it gives CASSIQVGNEKLFF.

In its sample, this clone was seen once. The chain combines TRBV27 with TRBJ2-7; tentative D call: TRBD2 (5 bases). The CDR3 is 11 amino acids. The germline V and J ends were trimmed by 5 bases and 4 bases, with 6 bases remaining between them. Germline V gene data show CDR1 as MNHEY and CDR2 as SMNVEV (reference sequence). DNA of the CDR3: TGTGCCAGCAGTAGAGGGTACGAGCAGTACTTC. Amino acids: CASSRGYEQYF.

The chain recombines TRBV27 with TRBJ1-6, with 8 bases lining up with TRBD1. J gave up 9 bases and V 2 bases, and 3 bases lay outside the gene matches. Germline-derived CDR1 and CDR2 are MNHEY and SMNVEV (reference sequence). This CDR3 region has 14 residues. The CDR3 DNA follows: TGTGCCAGCAGTTTAAGGACAGGGAGTTCACCCCTCCACTTT. This sequence encodes CASSLRTGSSPLHF.

The chain couples TRBV27 to TRBJ1-5; D not certain. Trimming removed 0 bases from V and 6 bases from J, with 6 bases in between. This CDR3 is 13 amino acids long. Germline loops: CDR1 MNHEY, CDR2 SMNVEV (reference sequence). The CDR3 nucleotides read TGTGCCAGCAGTTTATCTAAGGGTCAGCCCCAGCATTTT. It is translated as CASSLSKGQPQHF.

The chain combines TRBV19 with TRBJ1-5, with TRBD1 matching over 11 bases. Germline V gives CDR1 LNHDA, CDR2 SQIVND (reference sequence). This CDR3 region has 15 residues. V was pared by 4 bases and J by 7 bases, with 6 bases of the junction left unmatched. CDR3 sequence reads: CASSSGQGAWQPQHF. The CDR3 DNA reads as TGTGCCAGTAGTAGCGGACAGGGGGCATGGCAGCCCCAGCATTTT. Using reference TRBV19 and TRBJ1-5 for the parts outside the CDR3, the full variable domain is DGGITQSPKYLFRKEGQNVTLSCEQNLNHDAMYWYRQDPGQGLRLIYYSQIVNDFQKGDIAEGYSVSREKKESFPLTVTSAQKNPTAFYLCASSSGQGAWQPQHFGDGTRLSIL.

The rearrangement joins TRBV25-1 to TRBJ2-1; 11 bases are shared with TRBD2. Germline V lookup: CDR1 MGHDK, CDR2 SYGVNS. The CDR3 length is 14 residues. The V segment lost 5 bases and the J segment 5 bases; nucleotides outside the gene matches: 2. The CDR3 nucleotides are TGTGCCAGCAGTATACTAGCGGGGGACAATGAGCAGTTCTTC. The encoded protein is CASSILAGDNEQFF.

This chain joins TRBV6-2 or TRBV6-3 and TRBJ1-5; D gene uncertain. This CDR3 has 14 residues. Germline-derived CDR1 and CDR2 are MNHEY and SVGEGT. Trimming stripped 2 bases from V and 3 bases from J, with 8 bases between. CDR3 in DNA: TGTGCCAGCAGTTACAGGGAGTACAATCAGCCCCAGCATTTT. This sequence encodes CASSYREYNQPQHF.

CDR3 residues: CASSASERGSTDTQYF. The DNA for the CDR3 is TGTGCCAGCAGCGCCAGCGAGCGGGGATCGACAGATACGCAGTATTTT. The chain combines TRBV3-1 (or the pseudogene TRBV3-2) with TRBJ2-3, with 7 bases aligning to TRBD2. Germline assignment: CDR1 LGHDT and CDR2 YNNKEL (reference sequence). The CDR3 is made up of 16 amino acids. V shed 5 bases, J shed 3 bases, and the junction held 11 bases outside the gene matches.

This clone was observed a single time. The chain is built from TRBV11-3 and TRBJ2-1, with D uncertain. V was clipped by 5 bases and J by 8 bases, with 13 bases between them. Germline CDR1 and CDR2: SGHNT and YENEEA. The CDR3 has 13 residues. In DNA form, the CDR3 reads TGTGCCAGCAGCGACCTTCGTTCGGATGAGCAGTTCTTC. Amino acids: CASSDLRSDEQFF.

The V and J genes are TRBV30 and TRBJ2-2; 8 bases are a match to TRBD2. The germline V gene encodes CDR1 GTSNPN and CDR2 SVGIG (reference sequence). The trim removed 0 bases at V and 3 bases at J, leaving 9 bases unmatched. The CDR3 sequence is 17 residues long. CDR3 protein: CAWSVPGGRIYTGELFF. As DNA, the CDR3 is TGTGCCTGGAGTGTACCGGGGGGGCGCATTTACACCGGGGAGCTGTTTTTT.

The chain is built from TRBV11-2 and TRBJ2-1, with a weak D call TRBD2 (5 bases). CDR1 is SGHAT and CDR2 is FQNNGV in the germline V gene. Trimming removed 1 base at V and 4 bases at J, with 5 bases between. The CDR3 runs 13 residues. The CDR3 loop reads CASSLGGYNEQFF. The CDR3 DNA follows: TGTGCCAGCAGCTTAGGCGGGTACAATGAGCAGTTCTTC.

The rearrangement joins TRBV15 to TRBJ1-2, with no clear D. Trimming stripped 5 bases from V and 4 bases from J, with 11 bases between. The CDR3 consists of 13 residues. Germline values: CDR1 LNHNV, CDR2 YYDKDF (reference sequence). In nucleotides, the CDR3 is TGTGCCACCAGCCCAATCTTCTCCTATGGCTACACCTTC. Its translation is CATSPIFSYGYTF.

This clone has a single count. J is TRBJ2-1 and V is TRBV5-1; TRBD1 or TRBD2 may be the D gene (5 bases each). Germline V CDR1 and CDR2: SGHRS, YFSETQ. This CDR3 is built from 14 residues. With 0 bases removed from V and 3 bases from J, the gap between germline ends came to 7 bases. The CDR3 loop reads CASSLERGYNEQFF. Here the CDR3 DNA reads TGCGCCAGCAGCTTGGAGAGGGGCTACAATGAGCAGTTCTTC.

The rearrangement uses TRBV19 and TRBJ1-2; D ambiguous. This CDR3 is 12 amino acids long. V was pared by 7 bases and J by 4 bases, with 10 bases between. Germline CDR1 is LNHDA and CDR2 is SQIVND (reference sequence). CDR3 in DNA: TGTGCCAGTACTAGGGATTCCTATGGCTACACCTTC. It translates to CASTRDSYGYTF.